This T cell receptor beta chain was sequenced during a study of siplizumab effects on memory and regulatory T cells. Only in-frame clones appear in the TCRdb table, and some are missing; sequencing was by immunoSEQ multiplex PCR. The sample has around 100,000 clones; roughly 92% are singletons. For this clone: Antigen specificity is unknown.

Looked up from germline, CDR1 is SNHLY and CDR2 is FYNNEI. The CDR3 sequence is 13 residues long. Study outcomes and limitations: Siplizumab cultures yielded proliferating Tregs whose suppressive function was not confirmed. Roughly 80-97% of proliferating CD4+ or CD8+ clones defied assignment to a naive or memory phenotype.

The receptor's source is a human donor in good health. The chain joins TRBV2 to TRBJ2-5, with D possibly being TRBD1 (6 bases). Judging by the DNA end, TRBJ2-7 fits better; the J call may be wrong. The sequencing sample was made of Tregs sorted from blood. CDR3 nucleotide sequence: TGTGCCAGCACCGGGCAGGGGTTTACCGAGCAGTACTTC. As protein: CASTGQGFTEQYF.